What follows are 9 T cell receptor beta chains derived from one specimen sequenced in a study of beta chain features in type 1 diabetes. Expressed TCRB transcripts got sequenced, as all isolated RNA was reverse transcribed. Clones were sequenced by immunoSEQ multiplex PCR, and TCRdb holds only the in-frame ones, with some missing. Of some 410,000 clones in the sample, roughly 11% were seen once. Input material: naive CD4+ T cells from blood. These receptors were collected from a woman between 18 and 30 years old in good health.

This clone was recorded a few times. The chain is built from TRBV4-3 and TRBJ2-5; possible D gene TRBD2, 6 bases. The CDR3 is made up of 19 amino acids. The V gene lost 0 bases and the J gene lost 7 bases, with 27 bases spanning the gap. The V gene's germline CDR1 is LGHNA and CDR2 YSLEER. CDR3 residues: CASSQDVLGGNNGIATQYF. The CDR3 coding sequence is TGCGCCAGCAGCCAAGATGTCCTCGGGGGAAACAATGGTATAGCGACCCAGTACTTC.

This clone was seen a handful of times. This chain connects TRBV28 to TRBJ2-5; possible D gene TRBD1, 5 bases. The CDR3 consists of 13 residues. V lost 6 bases, J lost 4 bases, and 12 bases lay in between. Looked up from germline, CDR1 is MDHEN and CDR2 is SYDVKM. CDR3 nucleotides: TGTGCCAGCAGCAGGGTGTCTGCAGAGACCCAGTACTTC. Protein sequence: CASSRVSAETQYF.

V is TRBV4-3 and J is TRBJ2-1; a weak D match, TRBD2 (5 bases). CDR3 length: 17 amino acids. V lost 6 bases, J lost 2 bases, and 20 bases lay in between. CDR1 is LGHNA, CDR2 YSLEER, per germline. The CDR3 is CASSSGGVQRTYNEQFF. The CDR3 DNA is TGCGCCAGCAGTTCCGGTGGGGTCCAGCGGACCTACAATGAGCAGTTCTTC.

This clone has only a few counts. The chain couples TRBV9 to TRBJ1-1, with a tentative D call TRBD1 (6 bases). The CDR3 consists of 14 residues. Germline assignment: CDR1 SGDLS and CDR2 YYNGEE. V was pared by 4 bases and J by 6 bases, with 16 bases between. CDR3 DNA sequence: TGTGCCAGCAGCCAGGTAGGGGGATCCGCTGAAGCTTTCTTT. Protein product: CASSQVGGSAEAFF. The full variable domain, in which reference TRBV9 and TRBJ1-1 provide the parts outside the CDR3, is DSGVTQTPKHLITATGQRVTLRCSPRSGDLSVYWYQQSLDQGLQFLIQYYNGEERAKGNILERFSAQQFPDLHSELNLSSLELGDSALYFCASSQVGGSAEAFFGQGTRLTVV.

The V call is TRBV30, the J call TRBJ2-2; D is perhaps TRBD1 (6 bases). The CDR3 covers 14 residues. Trimming pared 5 bases from V and 0 bases from J, leaving 10 bases between. CDR1 GTSNPN and CDR2 SVGIG come from the germline V gene (reference sequence). In DNA form, the CDR3 reads TGTGCCTGGTTAACAGGGTCGAACACCGGGGAGCTGTTTTTT. Translated: CAWLTGSNTGELFF.

The gene calls are TRBV2 and TRBJ1-5; unclear D gene. Trimming took off 3 bases at V and 3 bases at J, with 0 bases between the two ends. Germline CDR1 reads SNHLY; CDR2 reads FYNNEI. CDR3 length: 11 residues. CDR3 nucleotide sequence: TGTGCCAGCAGTGACAATCAGCCCCAGCATTTT. This codes for CASSDNQPQHF. The variable domain in full, with the rest retrieved from reference TRBV2 and TRBJ1-5, is EPEVTQTPSHQVTQMGQEVILRCVPISNHLYFYWYRQILGQKVEFLVSFYNNEISEKSEIFDDQFSVERPDGSNFTLKIRSTKLEDSAMYFCASSDNQPQHFGDGTRLSIL.

This clone was seen a handful of times. This chain joins TRBV5-1 and TRBJ2-7; D tentatively reads TRBD1 or TRBD2 (5 bases each). Germline CDR1 reads SGHRS; CDR2 reads YFSETQ. There are 13 residues in the CDR3. V was pared by 3 bases and J by 3 bases, with 10 bases between. The DNA for the CDR3 is TGCGCCAGCAGCTCGGGACCGAACTACGAGCAGTACGTC. Protein sequence: CASSSGPNYEQYV.

This clone was seen more than once but under ten times. J is TRBJ1-4 and V is TRBV7-9; D remains ambiguous. The germline CDR1 and CDR2 sequences are SEHNR and FQNEAQ (reference sequence). V shed 1 base and J shed 5 bases, with 8 bases lying between them. The CDR3 sequence is 14 residues long. CDR3 sequence (DNA): TGTGCCAGCAGCTTAGTTGGAGGGAATGAAAAACTGTTTTTT. It translates to CASSLVGGNEKLFF.

CDR3 DNA: TGTGCCAGCAGTGAAAGGGGGTACGGGCAGGGGCGATATTCACCCCTCCACTTT. Amino acids: CASSERGYGQGRYSPLHF. The chain is built from TRBV6-1 and TRBJ1-6; a weak D match, TRBD1 (6 bases). Trimming removed 2 bases from V and 8 bases from J, with 22 bases in between. This CDR3 has 18 amino acids. Germline V CDR1 and CDR2: MNHNS, SASEGT.